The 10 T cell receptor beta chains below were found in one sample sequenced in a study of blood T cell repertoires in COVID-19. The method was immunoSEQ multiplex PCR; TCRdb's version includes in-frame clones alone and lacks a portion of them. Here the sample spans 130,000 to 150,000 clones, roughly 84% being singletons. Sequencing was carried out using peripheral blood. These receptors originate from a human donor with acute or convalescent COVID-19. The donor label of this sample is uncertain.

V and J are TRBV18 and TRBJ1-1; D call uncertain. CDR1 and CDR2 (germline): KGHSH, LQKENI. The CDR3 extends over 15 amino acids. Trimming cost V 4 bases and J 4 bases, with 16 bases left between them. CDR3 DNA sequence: TGTGCCAGCTCACAAAACCCGCGGGGAAGCACTGAAGCTTTCTTT. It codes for CASSQNPRGSTEAFF.

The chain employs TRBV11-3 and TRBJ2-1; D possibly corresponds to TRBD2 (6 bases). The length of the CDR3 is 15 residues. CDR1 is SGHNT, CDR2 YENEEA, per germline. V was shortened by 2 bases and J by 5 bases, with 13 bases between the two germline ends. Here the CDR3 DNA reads TGTGCCAGCAGCTTAACGGTTGCGGGACACAATGAGCAGTTCTTC. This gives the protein CASSLTVAGHNEQFF.

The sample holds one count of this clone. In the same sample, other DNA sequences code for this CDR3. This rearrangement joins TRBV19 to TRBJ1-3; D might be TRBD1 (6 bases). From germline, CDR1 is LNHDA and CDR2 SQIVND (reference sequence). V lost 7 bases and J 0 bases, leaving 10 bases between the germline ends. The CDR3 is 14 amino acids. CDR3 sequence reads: CASIDRSSGNTIYF. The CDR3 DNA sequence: TGTGCCAGTATCGACAGGAGCTCTGGAAACACCATATATTTT.

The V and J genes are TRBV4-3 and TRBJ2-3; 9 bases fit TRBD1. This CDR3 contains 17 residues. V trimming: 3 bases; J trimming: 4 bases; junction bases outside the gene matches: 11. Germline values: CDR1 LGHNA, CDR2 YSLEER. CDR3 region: CASSQMAGTGTPDTQYF. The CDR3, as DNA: TGCGCCAGCAGCCAGATGGCGGGGACAGGGACCCCAGATACGCAGTATTTT.

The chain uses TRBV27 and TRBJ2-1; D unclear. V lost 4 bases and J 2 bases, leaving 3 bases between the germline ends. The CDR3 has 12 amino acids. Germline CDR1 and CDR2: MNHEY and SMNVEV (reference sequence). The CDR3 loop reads CASSSTYNEQFF. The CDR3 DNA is TGTGCCAGCAGTTCCACCTACAATGAGCAGTTCTTC.

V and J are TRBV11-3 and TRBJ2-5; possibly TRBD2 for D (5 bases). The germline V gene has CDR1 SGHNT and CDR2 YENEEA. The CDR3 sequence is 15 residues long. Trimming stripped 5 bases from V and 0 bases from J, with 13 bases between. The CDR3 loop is CASSPNGINQETQYF. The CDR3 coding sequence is TGTGCCAGCAGCCCAAACGGGATCAACCAAGAGACCCAGTACTTC.

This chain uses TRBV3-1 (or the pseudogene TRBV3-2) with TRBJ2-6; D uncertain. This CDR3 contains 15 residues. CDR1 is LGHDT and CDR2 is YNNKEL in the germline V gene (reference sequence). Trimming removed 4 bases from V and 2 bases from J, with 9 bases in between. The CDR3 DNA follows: TGTGCCAGCAGCCCCGCTAGGCCTGGGGCCAACGTCCTGACTTTC. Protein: CASSPARPGANVLTF.

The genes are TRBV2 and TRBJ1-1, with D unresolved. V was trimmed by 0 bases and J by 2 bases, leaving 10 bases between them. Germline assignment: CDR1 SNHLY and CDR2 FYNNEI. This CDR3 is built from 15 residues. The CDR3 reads CASSEAPGVNTEAFF. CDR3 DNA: TGTGCCAGCAGTGAAGCTCCAGGCGTTAACACTGAAGCTTTCTTT. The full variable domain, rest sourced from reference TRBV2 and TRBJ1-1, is EPEVTQTPSHQVTQMGQEVILRCVPISNHLYFYWYRQILGQKVEFLVSFYNNEISEKSEIFDDQFSVERPDGSNFTLKIRSTKLEDSAMYFCASSEAPGVNTEAFFGQGTRLTVV.

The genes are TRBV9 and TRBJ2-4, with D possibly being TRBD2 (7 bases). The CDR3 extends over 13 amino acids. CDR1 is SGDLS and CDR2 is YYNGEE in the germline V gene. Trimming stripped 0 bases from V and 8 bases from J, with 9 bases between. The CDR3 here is CASSVVGGDIQYF. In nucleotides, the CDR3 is TGTGCCAGCAGCGTAGTAGGGGGGGACATTCAGTACTTC.

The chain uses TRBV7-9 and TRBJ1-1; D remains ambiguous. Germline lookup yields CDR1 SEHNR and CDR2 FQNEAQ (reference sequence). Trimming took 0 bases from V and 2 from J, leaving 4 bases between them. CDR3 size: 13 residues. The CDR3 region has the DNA TGTGCCAGCAGCTTAGCGCTAAACACTGAAGCTTTCTTT. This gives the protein CASSLALNTEAFF.